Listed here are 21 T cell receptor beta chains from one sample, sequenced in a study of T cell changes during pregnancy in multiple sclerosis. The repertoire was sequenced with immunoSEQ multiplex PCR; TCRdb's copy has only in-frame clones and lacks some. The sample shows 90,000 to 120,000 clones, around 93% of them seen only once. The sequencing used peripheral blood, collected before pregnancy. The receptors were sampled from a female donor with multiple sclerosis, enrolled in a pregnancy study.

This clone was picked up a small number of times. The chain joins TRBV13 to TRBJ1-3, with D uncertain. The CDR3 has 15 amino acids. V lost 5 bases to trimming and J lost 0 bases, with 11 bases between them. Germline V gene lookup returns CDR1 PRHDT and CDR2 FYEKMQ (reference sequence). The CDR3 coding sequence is TGTGCCAGCAGCCTCAGATTAATCTCTGGAAACACCATATATTTT. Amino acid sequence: CASSLRLISGNTIYF. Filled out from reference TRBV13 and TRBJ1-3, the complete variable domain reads AAGVIQSPRHLIKEKRETATLKCYPIPRHDTVYWYQQGPGQDPQFLISFYEKMQSDKGSIPDRFSAQQFSDYHSELNMSSLELGDSALYFCASSLRLISGNTIYFGEGSWLTVV.

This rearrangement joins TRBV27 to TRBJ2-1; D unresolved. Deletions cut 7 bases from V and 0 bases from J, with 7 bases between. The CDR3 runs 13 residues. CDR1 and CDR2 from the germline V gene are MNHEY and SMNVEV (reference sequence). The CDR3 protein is CASISSSYNEQFF. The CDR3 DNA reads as TGTGCCAGCATATCGAGCTCCTACAATGAGCAGTTCTTC.

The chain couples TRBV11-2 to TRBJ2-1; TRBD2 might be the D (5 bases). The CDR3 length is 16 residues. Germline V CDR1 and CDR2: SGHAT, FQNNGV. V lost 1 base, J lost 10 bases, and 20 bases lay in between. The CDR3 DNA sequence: TGTGCCAGCAGCTTAGGTACCACCCCGTTAGGCGGGGAGCAGTTCTTC. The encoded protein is CASSLGTTPLGGEQFF.

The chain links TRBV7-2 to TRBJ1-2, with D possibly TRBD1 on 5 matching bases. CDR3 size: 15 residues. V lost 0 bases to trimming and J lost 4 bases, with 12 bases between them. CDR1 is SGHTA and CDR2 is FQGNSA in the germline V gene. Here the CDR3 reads CASSLARGALYGYTF. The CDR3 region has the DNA TGTGCCAGCAGCTTAGCGCGTGGGGCACTCTATGGCTACACCTTC.

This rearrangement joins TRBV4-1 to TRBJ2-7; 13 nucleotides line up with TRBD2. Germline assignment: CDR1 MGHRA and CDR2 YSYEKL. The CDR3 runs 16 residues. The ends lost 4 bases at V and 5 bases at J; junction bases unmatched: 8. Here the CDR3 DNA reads TGCGCCAGCAGCCCTCGGACTAGCGGGAGTGCAGACGAGCAGTACTTC. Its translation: CASSPRTSGSADEQYF.

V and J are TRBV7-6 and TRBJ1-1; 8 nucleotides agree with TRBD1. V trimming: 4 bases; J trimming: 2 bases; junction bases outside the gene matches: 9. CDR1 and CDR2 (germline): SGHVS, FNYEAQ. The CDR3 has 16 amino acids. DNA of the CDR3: TGTGCCAGCAGCTCCCAGGGGGCCGGAGGAAACACTGAAGCTTTCTTT. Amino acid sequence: CASSSQGAGGNTEAFF.

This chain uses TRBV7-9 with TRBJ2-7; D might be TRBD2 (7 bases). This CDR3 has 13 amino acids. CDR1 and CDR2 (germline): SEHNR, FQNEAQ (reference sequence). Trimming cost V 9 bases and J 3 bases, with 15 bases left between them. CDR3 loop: CASREEGDYEQYF. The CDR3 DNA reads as TGTGCCAGTCGGGAGGAGGGGGACTACGAGCAGTACTTC.

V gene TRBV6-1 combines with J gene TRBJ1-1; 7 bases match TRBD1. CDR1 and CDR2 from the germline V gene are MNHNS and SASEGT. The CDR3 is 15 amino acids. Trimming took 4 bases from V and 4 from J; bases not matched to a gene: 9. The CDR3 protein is CASSAVGGGFTEAFF. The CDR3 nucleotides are TGTGCCAGCAGTGCGGTCGGAGGGGGCTTCACTGAAGCTTTCTTT.

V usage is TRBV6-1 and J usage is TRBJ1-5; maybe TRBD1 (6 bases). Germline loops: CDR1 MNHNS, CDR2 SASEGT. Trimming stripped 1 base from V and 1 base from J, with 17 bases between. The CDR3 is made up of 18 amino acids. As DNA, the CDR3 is TGTGCCAGCAGTGAAGGGGGGCCTGGGGGACGGAGCAATCAGCCCCAGCATTTT. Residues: CASSEGGPGGRSNQPQHF.

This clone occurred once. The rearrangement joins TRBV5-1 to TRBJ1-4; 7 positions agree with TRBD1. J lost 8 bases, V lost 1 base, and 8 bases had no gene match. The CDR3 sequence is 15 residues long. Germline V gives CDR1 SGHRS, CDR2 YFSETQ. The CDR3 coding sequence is TGCGCCAGCAGCTTGAATTCAGGGGGAGGCGAAAAACTGTTTTTT. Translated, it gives CASSLNSGGGEKLFF.

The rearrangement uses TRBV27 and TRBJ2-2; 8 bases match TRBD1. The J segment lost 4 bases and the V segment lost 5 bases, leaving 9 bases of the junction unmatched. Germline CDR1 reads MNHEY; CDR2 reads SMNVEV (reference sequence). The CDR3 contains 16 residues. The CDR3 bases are TGTGCCAGCAGTGCCACAGGGGGACTTATCACCGGGGAGCTGTTTTTT. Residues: CASSATGGLITGELFF.

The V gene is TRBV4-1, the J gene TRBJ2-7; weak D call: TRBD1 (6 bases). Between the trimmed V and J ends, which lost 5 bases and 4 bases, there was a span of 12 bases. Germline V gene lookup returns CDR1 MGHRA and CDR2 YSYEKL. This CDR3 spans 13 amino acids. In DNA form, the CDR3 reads TGCGCCAGCAGCAGGACAGAGGGGTACGAGCAGTACTTC. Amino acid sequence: CASSRTEGYEQYF.

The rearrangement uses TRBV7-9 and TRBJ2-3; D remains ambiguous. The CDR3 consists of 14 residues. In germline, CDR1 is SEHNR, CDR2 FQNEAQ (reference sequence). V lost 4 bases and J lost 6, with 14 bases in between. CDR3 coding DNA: TGTGCCAGCAGCTACCCTCAGGCCCCGGATACGCAGTATTTT. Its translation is CASSYPQAPDTQYF.

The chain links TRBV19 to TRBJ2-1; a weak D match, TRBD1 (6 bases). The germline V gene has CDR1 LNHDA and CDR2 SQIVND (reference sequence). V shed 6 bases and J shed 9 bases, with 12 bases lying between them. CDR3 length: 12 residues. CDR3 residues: CASRLGASEQFF. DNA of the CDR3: TGTGCCAGTAGATTGGGGGCATCTGAGCAGTTCTTC.

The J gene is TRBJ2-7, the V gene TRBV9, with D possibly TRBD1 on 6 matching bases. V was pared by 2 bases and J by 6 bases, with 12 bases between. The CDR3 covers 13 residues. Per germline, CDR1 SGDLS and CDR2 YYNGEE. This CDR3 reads CASSVQGLGEQYF. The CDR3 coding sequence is TGTGCCAGCAGCGTTCAGGGGTTGGGCGAGCAGTACTTC.

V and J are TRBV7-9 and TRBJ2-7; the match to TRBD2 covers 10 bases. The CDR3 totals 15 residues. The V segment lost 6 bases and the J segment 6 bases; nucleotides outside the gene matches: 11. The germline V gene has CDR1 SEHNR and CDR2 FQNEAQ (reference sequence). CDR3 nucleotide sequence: TGTGCCAGCAGTCGGAGCGGGAGGGACGGGATCGAGCAGTACTTC. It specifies CASSRSGRDGIEQYF.

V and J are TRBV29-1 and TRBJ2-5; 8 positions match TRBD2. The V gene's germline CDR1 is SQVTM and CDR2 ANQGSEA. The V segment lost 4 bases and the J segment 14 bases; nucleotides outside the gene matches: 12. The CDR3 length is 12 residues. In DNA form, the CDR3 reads TGCAGCGTTGTTGGGACTAGGGGGGAGGGTTACTTC. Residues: CSVVGTRGEGYF.

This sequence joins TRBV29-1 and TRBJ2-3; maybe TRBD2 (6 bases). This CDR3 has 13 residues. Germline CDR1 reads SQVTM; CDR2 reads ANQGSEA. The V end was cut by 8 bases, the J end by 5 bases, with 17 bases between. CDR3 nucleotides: TGCAGCCTCCCGGGAGTGAATGGAGATACGCAGTATTTT. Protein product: CSLPGVNGDTQYF.

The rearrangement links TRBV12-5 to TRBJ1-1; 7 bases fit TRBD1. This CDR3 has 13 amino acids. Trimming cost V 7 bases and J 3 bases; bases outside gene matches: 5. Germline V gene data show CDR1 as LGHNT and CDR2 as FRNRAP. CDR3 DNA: TGTGCTAGTGCCTTCAGGGGGGACACTGAAGCTTTCTTT. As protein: CASAFRGDTEAFF.

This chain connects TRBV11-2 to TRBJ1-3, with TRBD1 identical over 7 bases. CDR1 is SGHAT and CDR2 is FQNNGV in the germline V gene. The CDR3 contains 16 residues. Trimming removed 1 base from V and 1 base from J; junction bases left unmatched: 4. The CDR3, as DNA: TGTGCCAGCAGCTTAGCCGGGACAGCTTCTGGAAACACCATATATTTT. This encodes CASSLAGTASGNTIYF.

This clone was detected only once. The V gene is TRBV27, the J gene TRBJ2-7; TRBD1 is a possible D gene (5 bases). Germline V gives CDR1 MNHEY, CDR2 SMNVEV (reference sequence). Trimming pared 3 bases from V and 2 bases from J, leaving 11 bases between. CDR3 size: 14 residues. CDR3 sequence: CASSLQGVAYEQYF. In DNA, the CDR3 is TGTGCCAGCAGTTTGCAAGGGGTTGCCTACGAGCAGTACTTC.